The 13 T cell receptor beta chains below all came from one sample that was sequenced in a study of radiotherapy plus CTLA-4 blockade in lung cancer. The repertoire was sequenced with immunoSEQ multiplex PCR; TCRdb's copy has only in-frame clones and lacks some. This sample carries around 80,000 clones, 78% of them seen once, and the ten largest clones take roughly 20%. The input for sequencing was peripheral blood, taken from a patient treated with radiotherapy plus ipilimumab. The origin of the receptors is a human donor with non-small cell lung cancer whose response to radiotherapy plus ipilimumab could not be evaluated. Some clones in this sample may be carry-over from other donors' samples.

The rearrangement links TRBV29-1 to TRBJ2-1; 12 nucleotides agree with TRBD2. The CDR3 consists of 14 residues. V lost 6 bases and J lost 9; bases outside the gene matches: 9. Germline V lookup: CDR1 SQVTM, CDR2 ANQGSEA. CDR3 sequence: CSVPRLAGDREQFF. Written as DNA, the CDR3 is TGCAGCGTCCCTCGACTAGCGGGGGACCGTGAGCAGTTCTTC.

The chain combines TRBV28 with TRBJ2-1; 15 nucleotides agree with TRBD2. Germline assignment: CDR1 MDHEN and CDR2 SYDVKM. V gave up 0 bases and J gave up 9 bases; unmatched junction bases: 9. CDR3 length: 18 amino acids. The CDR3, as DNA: TGTGCCAGCAGTTTATGGGAGGGACTAGCGGGGGGCCCCGGTGAGCAGTTCTTC. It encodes CASSLWEGLAGGPGEQFF.

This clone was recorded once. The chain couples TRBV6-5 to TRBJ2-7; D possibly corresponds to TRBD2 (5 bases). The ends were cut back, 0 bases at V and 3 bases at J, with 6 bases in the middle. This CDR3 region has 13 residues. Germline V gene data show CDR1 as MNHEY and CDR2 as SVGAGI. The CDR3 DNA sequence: TGTGCCAGCAGTTACTCCGGGGTCTACGAGCAGTACTTC. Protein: CASSYSGVYEQYF.

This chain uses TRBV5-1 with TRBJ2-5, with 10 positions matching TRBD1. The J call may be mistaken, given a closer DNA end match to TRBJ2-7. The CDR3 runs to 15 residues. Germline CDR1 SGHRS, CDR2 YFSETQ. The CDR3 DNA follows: TGCGCCAGCAGCTTGGGGGACAGGGGTGCCTACGAGCAGTACTTC. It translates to CASSLGDRGAYEQYF.

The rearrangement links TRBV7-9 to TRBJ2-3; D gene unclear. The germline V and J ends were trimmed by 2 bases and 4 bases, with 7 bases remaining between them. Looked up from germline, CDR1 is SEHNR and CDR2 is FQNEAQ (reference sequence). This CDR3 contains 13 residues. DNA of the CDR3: TGTGCCAGCAGCTTATCCGGAGCAGATACGCAGTATTTT. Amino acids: CASSLSGADTQYF.

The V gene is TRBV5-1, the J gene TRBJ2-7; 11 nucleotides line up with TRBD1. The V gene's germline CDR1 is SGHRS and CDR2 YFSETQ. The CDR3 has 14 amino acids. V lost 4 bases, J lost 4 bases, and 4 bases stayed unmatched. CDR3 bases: TGCGCCAGCAGCCCGGGACAGGGGGGGTACGAGCAGTACTTC. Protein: CASSPGQGGYEQYF.

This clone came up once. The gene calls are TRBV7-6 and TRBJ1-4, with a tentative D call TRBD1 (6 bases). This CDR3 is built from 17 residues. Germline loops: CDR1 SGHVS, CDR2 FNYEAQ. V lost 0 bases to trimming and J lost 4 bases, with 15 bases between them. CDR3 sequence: CASSLALVPRGNEKLFF. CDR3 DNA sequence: TGTGCCAGCAGCTTAGCGCTGGTCCCCAGGGGTAATGAAAAACTGTTTTTT.

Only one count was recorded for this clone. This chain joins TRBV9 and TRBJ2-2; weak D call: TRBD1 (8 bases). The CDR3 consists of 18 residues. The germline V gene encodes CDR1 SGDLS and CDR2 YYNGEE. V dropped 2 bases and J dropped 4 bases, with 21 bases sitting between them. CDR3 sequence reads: CASSVSSRGRGGTGELFF. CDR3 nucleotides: TGTGCCAGCAGCGTCTCCTCCAGGGGGCGCGGGGGCACCGGGGAGCTGTTTTTT.

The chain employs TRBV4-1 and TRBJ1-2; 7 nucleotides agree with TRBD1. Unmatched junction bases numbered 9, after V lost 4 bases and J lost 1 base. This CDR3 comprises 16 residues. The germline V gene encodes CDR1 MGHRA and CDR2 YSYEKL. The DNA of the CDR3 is TGCGCCAGCAGCCGGGACAGACGAAGGGGTAACTATGGCTACACCTTC. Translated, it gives CASSRDRRRGNYGYTF.

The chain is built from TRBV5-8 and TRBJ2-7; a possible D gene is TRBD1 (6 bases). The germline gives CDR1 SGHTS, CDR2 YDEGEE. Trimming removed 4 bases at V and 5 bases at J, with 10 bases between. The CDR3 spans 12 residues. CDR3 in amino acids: CASSEGVHEQYF. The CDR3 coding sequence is TGTGCCAGCAGCGAGGGGGTCCACGAGCAGTACTTC.

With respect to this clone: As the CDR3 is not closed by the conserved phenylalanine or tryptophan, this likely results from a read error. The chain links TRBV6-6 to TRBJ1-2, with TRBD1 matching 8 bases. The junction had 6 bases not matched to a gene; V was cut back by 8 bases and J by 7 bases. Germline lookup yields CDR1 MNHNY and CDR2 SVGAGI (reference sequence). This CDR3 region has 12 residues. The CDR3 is CASVTGATGYTL. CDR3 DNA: TGTGCCAGCGTGACAGGGGCAACTGGCTACACCCTC.

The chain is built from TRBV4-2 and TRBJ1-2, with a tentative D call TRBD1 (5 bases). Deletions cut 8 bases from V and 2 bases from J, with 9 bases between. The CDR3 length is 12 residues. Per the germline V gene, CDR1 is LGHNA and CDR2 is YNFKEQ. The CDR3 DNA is TGTGCCAGCCGCGACAGAAACTATGGCTACACCTTC. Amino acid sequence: CASRDRNYGYTF.

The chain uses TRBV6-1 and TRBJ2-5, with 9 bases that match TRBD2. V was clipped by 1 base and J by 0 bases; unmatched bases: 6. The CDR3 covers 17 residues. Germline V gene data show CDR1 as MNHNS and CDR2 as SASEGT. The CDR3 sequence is CASSEGVSGGYQETQYF. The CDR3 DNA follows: TGTGCCAGCAGTGAAGGGGTTAGCGGGGGATACCAAGAGACCCAGTACTTC.